This T cell receptor beta chain was recorded in a study of T cell repertoires in cytomegalovirus infection. Study-level information: Selection of CMV epitopes for the study included recently identified HLA-C-restricted and well-studied HLA-B-restricted ones. A matching HLA type, together with CMV infection, was signaled by public TCR beta signatures.

Only a few counts were recorded for this clonotype. Its antigen is still unknown. Study findings and constraints: Summed frequency of shared TCR beta families picked out CMV carriers who also had the relevant HLA. The ex vivo response was dominated by HLA-C-restricted CMV-specific TCR beta clonotypes.

Trimming shortened V by 2 bases and J by 8 bases, and 9 bases separated the two germline ends. The CDR3 sequence is 12 residues long. Germline V gives CDR1 SGHVS, CDR2 FNYEAQ. TCRdb redid the calling of the reads with MiXCR, one entry per CDR3 protein. The profile shows some 940,000 distinct CDR3 sequences, around 29% of them singletons. The rearrangement links TRBV7-6 to TRBJ1-1; D might be TRBD1 (5 bases). Source: cultured CD8+ T cells from PBMCs, taken from culture after CMV antigen stimulation. This receptor was taken from a human donor in good health (CMV status not recorded). Some clones in this sample may be carry-over from other donors' samples. For the CDR3, the DNA is TGTGCCAGCAGCTTAACGGGGCTCGAAGCTTTCTTT. It codes for CASSLTGLEAFF.